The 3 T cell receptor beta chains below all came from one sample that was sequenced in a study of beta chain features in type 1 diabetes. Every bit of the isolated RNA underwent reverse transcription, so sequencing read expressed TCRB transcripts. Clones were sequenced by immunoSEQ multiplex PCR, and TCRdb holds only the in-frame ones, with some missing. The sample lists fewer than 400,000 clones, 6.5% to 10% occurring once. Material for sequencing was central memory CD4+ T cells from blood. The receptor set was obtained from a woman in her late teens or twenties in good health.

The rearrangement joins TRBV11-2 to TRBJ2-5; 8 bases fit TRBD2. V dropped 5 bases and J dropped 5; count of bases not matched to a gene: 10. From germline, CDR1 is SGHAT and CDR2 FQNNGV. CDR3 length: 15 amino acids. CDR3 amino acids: CASSHRAGVRETQYF. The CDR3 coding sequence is TGTGCCAGCAGCCACCGAGCGGGAGTTCGTGAGACCCAGTACTTC.

CDR3 coding DNA: TGTGCCAGCAGTCCGGGGACAGGGTTTGGGGAGACCCAGTACTTC. This gives the protein CASSPGTGFGETQYF. The chain uses TRBV27 and TRBJ2-5; TRBD1 aligns across 9 bases. The CDR3 consists of 15 residues. Germline V gene lookup returns CDR1 MNHEY and CDR2 SMNVEV (reference sequence). V trimming: 5 bases; J trimming: 5 bases; junction bases outside the gene matches: 9.

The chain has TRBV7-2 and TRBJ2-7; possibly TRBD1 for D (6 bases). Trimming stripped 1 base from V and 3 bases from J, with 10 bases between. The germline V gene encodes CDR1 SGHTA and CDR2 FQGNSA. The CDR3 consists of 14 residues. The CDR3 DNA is TGTGCCAGCAGCTTAGGGCACAGGGACTACGAGCAGTACTTC. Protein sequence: CASSLGHRDYEQYF.